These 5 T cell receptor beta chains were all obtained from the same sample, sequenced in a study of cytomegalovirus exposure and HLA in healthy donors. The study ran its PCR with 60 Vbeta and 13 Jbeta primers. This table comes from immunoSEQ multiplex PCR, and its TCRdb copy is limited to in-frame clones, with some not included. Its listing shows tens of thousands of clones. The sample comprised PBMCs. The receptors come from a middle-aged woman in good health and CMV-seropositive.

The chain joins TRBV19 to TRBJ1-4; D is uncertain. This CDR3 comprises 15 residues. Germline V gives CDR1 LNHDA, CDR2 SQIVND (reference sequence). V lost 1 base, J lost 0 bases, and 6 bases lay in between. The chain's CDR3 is CASSIAQTTNEKLFF. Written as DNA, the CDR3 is TGTGCCAGTAGTATAGCTCAGACAACTAATGAAAAACTGTTTTTT.

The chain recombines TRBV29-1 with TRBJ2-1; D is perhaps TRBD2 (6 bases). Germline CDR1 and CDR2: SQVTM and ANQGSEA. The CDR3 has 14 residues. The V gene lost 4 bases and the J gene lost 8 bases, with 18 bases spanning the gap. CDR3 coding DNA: TGCAGCGTTGGGGGACCGGGACTGAGCCATGAGCAGTTCTTC. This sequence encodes CSVGGPGLSHEQFF.

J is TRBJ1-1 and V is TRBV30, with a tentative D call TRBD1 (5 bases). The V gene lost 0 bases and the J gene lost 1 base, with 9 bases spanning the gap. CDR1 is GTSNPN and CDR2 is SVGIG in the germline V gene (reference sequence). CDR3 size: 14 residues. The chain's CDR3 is CAWSVLQGNTEAFF. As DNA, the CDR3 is TGTGCCTGGAGTGTACTCCAGGGGAACACTGAAGCTTTCTTT.

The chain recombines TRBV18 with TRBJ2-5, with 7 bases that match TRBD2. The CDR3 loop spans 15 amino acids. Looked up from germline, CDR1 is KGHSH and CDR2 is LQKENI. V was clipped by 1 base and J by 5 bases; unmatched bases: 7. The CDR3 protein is CASSPQGLLRETQYF. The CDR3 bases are TGTGCCAGCTCACCACAGGGACTATTGAGGGAGACCCAGTACTTC.

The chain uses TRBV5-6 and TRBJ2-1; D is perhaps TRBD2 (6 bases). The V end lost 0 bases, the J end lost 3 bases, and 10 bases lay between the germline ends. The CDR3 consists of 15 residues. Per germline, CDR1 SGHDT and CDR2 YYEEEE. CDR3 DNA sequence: TGTGCCAGCAGCTTGGGCGGGATAGGCTACAATGAGCAGTTCTTC. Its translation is CASSLGGIGYNEQFF. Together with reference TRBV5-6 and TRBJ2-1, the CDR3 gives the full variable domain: DAGVTQSPTHLIKTRGQQVTLRCSPKSGHDTVSWYQQALGQGPQFIFQYYEEEERQRGNFPDRFSGHQFPNYSSELNVNALLLGDSALYLCASSLGGIGYNEQFFGPGTRLTVL.